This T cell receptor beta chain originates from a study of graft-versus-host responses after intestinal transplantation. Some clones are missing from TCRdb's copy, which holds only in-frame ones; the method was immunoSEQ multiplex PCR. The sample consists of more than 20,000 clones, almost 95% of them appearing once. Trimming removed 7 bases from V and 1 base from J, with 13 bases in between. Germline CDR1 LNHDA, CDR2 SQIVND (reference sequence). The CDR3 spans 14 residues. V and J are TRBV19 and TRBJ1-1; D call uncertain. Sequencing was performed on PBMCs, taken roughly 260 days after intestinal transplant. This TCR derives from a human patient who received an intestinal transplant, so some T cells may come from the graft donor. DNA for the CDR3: TGTGCCAGTAAAGCGGAGAGAGCGAACACTGAAGCTTTCTTT. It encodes CASKAERANTEAFF.